This T cell receptor beta chain comes out of a study of CD8 T cells in ankylosing spondylitis (dated by TCRdb to the late 2010s). In the study overall: The study profiled T cell receptor beta repertoires in healthy donors and ankylosing spondylitis patients to find disease-linked TCR variants. Peripheral blood was sampled, and synovial fluid was additionally collected from ankylosing spondylitis patients. The full study cohort comprised 25 ankylosing spondylitis patients and about a hundred healthy donors.

Sequencing used an Illumina HiSeq 2500. Quantitative 5'-RACE with molecular barcodes was used to prepare TCR beta libraries. The original methods were these. A new computational method based on a probabilistic model of VDJ rearrangement was used to identify disease-linked TCR variants. TCRdb reran the public reads through fastp at Q25 and MiXCR, keeping productive beta chains. For every CDR3 protein sequence, its rows merge into one entry that carries the most common genes and DNA. The V and J calls come from TCRdb's annotation, not from the publication. The table for this sample lists 100,000 to 150,000 distinct CDR3 sequences; over 15% of them were counted only once. The ten largest clones capture around a third of the sample. This clonotype appeared a few times. Its antigen is currently not known. No much larger clonotype is one base removed from it; base qualities were not supplied. The research as a whole found: Some motif variants had previously been reported in the synovial fluid and blood of reactive arthritis patients, which suggests shared mechanisms of disease initiation. The disease-linked clones were reported to be significantly enriched in matched synovial fluid samples from ankylosing spondylitis patients. In peripheral blood, the disease-linked clones were found at relatively low frequencies and had a CD8+ phenotype. A TCR beta motif of about 8 highly homologous amino acid variants appeared characteristic of blood from ankylosing spondylitis patients.

Including cysteine and phenylalanine, the CDR3 has 17 amino acids. Just the 51-base CDR3 DNA is kept, in frame starting at base 1. The germline V gene yields SGHVS for CDR1 and FNYEAQ for CDR2. V gives up 2 bases and J gives up 0 bases, and the segment between their germline ends measures 14 bases. Recombination joined TRBV7-6 with TRBJ2-1, with the D gene too uncertain to name. The sequence was obtained from a male donor with ankylosing spondylitis. Material for sequencing was blood, either unsorted or a sorted T cell fraction (not recorded which). The DNA reads TGTGCCAGCAGCTTAAGGATTAGCCGGAGCTCCTACAATGAGCAGTTCTTC. Its translation is CASSLRISRSSYNEQFF.